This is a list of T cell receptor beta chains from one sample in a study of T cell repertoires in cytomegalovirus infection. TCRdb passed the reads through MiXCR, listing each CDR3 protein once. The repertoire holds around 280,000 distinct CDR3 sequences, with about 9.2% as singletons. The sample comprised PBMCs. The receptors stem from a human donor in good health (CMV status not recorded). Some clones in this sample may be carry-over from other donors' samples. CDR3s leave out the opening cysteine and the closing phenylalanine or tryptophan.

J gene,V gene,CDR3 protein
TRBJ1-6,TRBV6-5,ASRGLKESWTSPLH
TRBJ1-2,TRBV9,ASSPSKTSGYT
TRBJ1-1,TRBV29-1,SVEEAQNTEAF
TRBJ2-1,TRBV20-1,SARDLQSVVF
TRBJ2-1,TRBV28,ASSLYSSSYNEQF
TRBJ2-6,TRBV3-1,ASSSRQSFAGANVLT
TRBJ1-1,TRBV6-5,ASSYRQGVNTEAF
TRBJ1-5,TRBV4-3,ASSHLDRGGNQPQH
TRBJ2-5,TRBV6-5,ASSYEGTRYQETQY
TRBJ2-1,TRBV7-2,ASRQGTGIGEMRYNEQF
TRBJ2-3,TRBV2,ASSENRGTQY
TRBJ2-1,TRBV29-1,SVGPRLSRNEQF
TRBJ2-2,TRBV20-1,SARNPGGTGHTGELF
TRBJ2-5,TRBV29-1,SVEDGRGARGEETQY
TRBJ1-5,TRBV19,ASRGDISNQPQH
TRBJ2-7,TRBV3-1,ASSPTRTGNYEQY
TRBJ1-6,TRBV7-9,ASSLAGDRVRTLH
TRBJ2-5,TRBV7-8,ASRDYQETQY
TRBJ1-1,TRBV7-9,ASRATGGRTEAF
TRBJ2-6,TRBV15,ATSRGQTGGSPGANVLT
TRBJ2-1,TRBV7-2,ASSLSRREQF
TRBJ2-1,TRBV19,ASSNLYLGAFYNEQF
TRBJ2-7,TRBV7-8,ASSLGARIRYEQY
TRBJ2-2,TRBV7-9,ASSFDRGRGTGELF
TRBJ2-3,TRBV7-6,ASSLELAGPPDTQY
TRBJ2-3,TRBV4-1,ASSQVFVGTGGTDTQY
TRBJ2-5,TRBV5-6,ASSSRRQGRETQY
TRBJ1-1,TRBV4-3,ASSRTWSSEAF
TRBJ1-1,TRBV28,ASSFMEGETEAF
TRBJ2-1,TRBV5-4,ASMQGSSYNEQF
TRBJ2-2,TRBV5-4,ASSATGSTGELF
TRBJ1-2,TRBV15,ATSRDRARVNGYT
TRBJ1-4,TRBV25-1,ASSESKGREKLF
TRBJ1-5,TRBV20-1,SARETLGRGSNQPQH
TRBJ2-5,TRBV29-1,SVVNSGGGARETQY
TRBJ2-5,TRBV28,ASSFPIGGVETQY
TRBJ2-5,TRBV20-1,SASPSHGGETQY
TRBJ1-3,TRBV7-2,ASSLYRGSGNTIY
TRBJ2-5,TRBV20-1,SAHRLAGIGETQY